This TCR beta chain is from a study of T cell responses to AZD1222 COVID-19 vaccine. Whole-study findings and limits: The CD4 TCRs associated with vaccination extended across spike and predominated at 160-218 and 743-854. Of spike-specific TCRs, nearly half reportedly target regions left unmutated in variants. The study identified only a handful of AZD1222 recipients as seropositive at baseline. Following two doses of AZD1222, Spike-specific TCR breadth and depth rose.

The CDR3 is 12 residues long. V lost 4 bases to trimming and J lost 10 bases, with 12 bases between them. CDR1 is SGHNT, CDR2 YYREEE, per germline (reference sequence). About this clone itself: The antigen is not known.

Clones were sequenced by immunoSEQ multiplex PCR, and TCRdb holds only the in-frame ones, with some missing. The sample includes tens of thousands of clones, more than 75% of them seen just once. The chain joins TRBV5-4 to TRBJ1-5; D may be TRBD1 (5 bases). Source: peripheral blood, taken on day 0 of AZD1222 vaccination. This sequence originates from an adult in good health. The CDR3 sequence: CASSAGGGPQHF. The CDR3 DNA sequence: TGTGCCAGCAGCGCCGGGGGGGGACCCCAGCATTTT. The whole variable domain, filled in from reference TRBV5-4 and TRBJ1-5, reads ETGVTQSPTHLIKTRGQQVTLRCSSQSGHNTVSWYQQALGQGPQFIFQYYREEENGRGNFPPRFSGLQFPNYSSELNVNALELDDSALYLCASSAGGGPQHFGDGTRLSIL.